What follows are 16 T cell receptor beta chains derived from one specimen sequenced in a study of graft-versus-host responses after intestinal transplantation. Here immunoSEQ multiplex PCR was the method, and the copy in TCRdb shows in-frame clones only, minus some. The profile shows 40,000 to 60,000 clones, roughly 83% of them singletons. These receptors are not linked to any known antigen. This sample comprised unstimulated CD4+ T cells sorted from spleen or lymph node cells, obtained before transplant. The origin of the receptors is a human donor who was the organ donor for an intestinal transplant.

The chain has TRBV15 and TRBJ2-7; unclear D gene. Germline CDR1 and CDR2: LNHNV and YYDKDF (reference sequence). Trimming removed 0 bases at V and 5 bases at J, with 5 bases between. The CDR3 is 12 amino acids. The DNA for the CDR3 is TGTGCCACCAGCAGAGATGTGGACGAGCAGTACTTC. Its translation is CATSRDVDEQYF.

The CDR3 sequence is CASSPGTAKSSPLHF. The CDR3 nucleotides read TGTGCCAGCAGTCCCGGGACAGCTAAATCTTCACCCCTCCACTTT. V is TRBV6-5 and J is TRBJ1-6, with 7 positions matching TRBD1. The junction had 10 bases not matched to a gene; V was cut back by 5 bases and J by 9 bases. The germline V gene has CDR1 MNHEY and CDR2 SVGAGI. This CDR3 is built from 15 residues.

The genes are TRBV10-1 and TRBJ1-1; D gene unclear. The CDR3 has 15 residues. V was pared by 0 bases and J by 1 base, with 9 bases between. The germline gives CDR1 WNHNN, CDR2 SYGVQD (reference sequence). Here the CDR3 DNA reads TGCGCCAGCAGTGAGTCAACAGCGGCGAACACTGAAGCTTTCTTT. Encoded protein: CASSESTAANTEAFF.

The rearrangement joins TRBV27 to TRBJ2-7; perhaps D is TRBD1 or TRBD2 (5 bases each). This CDR3 contains 13 residues. Trimming took off 4 bases at V and 11 bases at J, with 18 bases between the two ends. Germline V gene data show CDR1 as MNHEY and CDR2 as SMNVEV (reference sequence). The CDR3 nucleotides read TGTGCCAGCAGTTCCCTCGGGGACCCATCAAAGTACTTC. Amino acids: CASSSLGDPSKYF.

This clone was detected once. The chain joins TRBV6-6 to TRBJ2-4; D unclear. CDR1 is MNHNY and CDR2 is SVGAGI in the germline V gene (reference sequence). The CDR3 length is 15 residues. Trimming shortened V by 0 bases and J by 6 bases, and 12 bases separated the two germline ends. CDR3 loop: CASSYSQEIVNIQYF. CDR3 bases: TGTGCCAGCAGTTACTCTCAGGAGATTGTAAACATTCAGTACTTC.

The chain uses TRBV5-1 and TRBJ1-5; D is unclear. The CDR3 sequence is 14 residues long. V lost 0 bases, J lost 5 bases, and 9 bases lay in between. Germline loops: CDR1 SGHRS, CDR2 YFSETQ. The CDR3 here is CASSLVPVDQPQHF. As DNA, the CDR3 is TGCGCCAGCAGCTTGGTTCCGGTTGATCAGCCCCAGCATTTT.

This clone was counted a single time. The chain employs TRBV2 and TRBJ1-1; D gene unclear. CDR1 is SNHLY and CDR2 is FYNNEI in the germline V gene. Deletions cut 1 base from V and 6 bases from J, with 12 bases between. The CDR3 length is 14 residues. CDR3 loop: CASSEGVVIAEAFF. DNA for the CDR3: TGTGCCAGCAGTGAAGGAGTGGTAATCGCTGAAGCTTTCTTT.

The rearrangement joins TRBV11-3 to TRBJ2-3, with 10 bases that match TRBD1. From germline, CDR1 is SGHNT and CDR2 YENEEA. The trim removed 5 bases at V and 3 bases at J, leaving 5 bases unmatched. The CDR3 consists of 15 residues. In DNA form, the CDR3 reads TGTGCCAGCAGCACAGGACAGGGGGTGACAGATACGCAGTATTTT. Translation: CASSTGQGVTDTQYF.

J is TRBJ1-1 and V is TRBV19, with D possibly being TRBD1 (5 bases). Germline-derived CDR1 and CDR2 are LNHDA and SQIVND (reference sequence). Trimming removed 3 bases at V and 0 bases at J, with 17 bases between. This CDR3 contains 17 residues. CDR3: CASSILRVPLLNTEAFF. CDR3 bases: TGTGCCAGTAGTATCCTCAGGGTCCCACTCCTGAACACTGAAGCTTTCTTT.

A note on this clone: The junction and the germline gene differ at one end; a read error may be behind it. This rearrangement joins TRBV15 to TRBJ2-5; D call uncertain. This CDR3 spans 14 amino acids. Germline V gene data show CDR1 as LNHNV and CDR2 as YYDKDF (reference sequence). CDR3 in amino acids: CAISRDRVWETQYF. The CDR3, as DNA: TGTGCCATCAGCAGAGACCGCGTCTGGGAGACCCAGTACTTC.

The chain uses TRBV19 and TRBJ2-1; a weak D match, TRBD2 (6 bases). This CDR3 is built from 13 residues. Between the trimmed V and J ends, which lost 6 bases and 13 bases, there was a span of 19 bases. Per the germline V gene, CDR1 is LNHDA and CDR2 is SQIVND (reference sequence). The CDR3 loop is CASRTALAPEQFF. CDR3 DNA sequence: TGTGCCAGTAGGACCGCACTAGCCCCGGAACAGTTCTTC.

The rearrangement uses TRBV30 and TRBJ1-5; D ambiguous. Germline V gene sequence: CDR1 GTSNPN, CDR2 SVGIG (reference sequence). With 2 bases removed from V and 5 bases from J, the gap between germline ends came to 16 bases. This CDR3 region has 15 residues. In DNA form, the CDR3 reads TGTGCCTGGAGTCAGAGGGAGGATGGAGATCAGCCCCAGCATTTT. Translation: CAWSQREDGDQPQHF. Filled out from reference TRBV30 and TRBJ1-5, the complete variable domain reads SQTIHQWPATLVQPVGSPLSLECTVEGTSNPNLYWYRQAAGRGLQLLFYSVGIGQISSEVPQNLSASRPQDRQFILSSKKLLLSDSGFYLCAWSQREDGDQPQHFGDGTRLSIL.

The V gene is TRBV7-9, the J gene TRBJ1-4; D perhaps matches TRBD1 (6 bases). From germline, CDR1 is SEHNR and CDR2 FQNEAQ (reference sequence). The CDR3 covers 16 residues. Trimming took 3 bases from V and 0 from J, leaving 11 bases between them. The CDR3 DNA reads TGTGCCAGCAGCTTGGGACAAACCACAACTAATGAAAAACTGTTTTTT. Its translation is CASSLGQTTTNEKLFF.

The chain combines TRBV11-2 with TRBJ2-1; 10 bases map to TRBD2. CDR3 length: 18 residues. Germline V gene lookup returns CDR1 SGHAT and CDR2 FQNNGV. V dropped 1 base and J dropped 0; count of bases not matched to a gene: 6. CDR3: CASSLAVGTSASYNEQFF. The CDR3 coding sequence is TGTGCCAGCAGCTTAGCAGTAGGGACTAGCGCCTCCTACAATGAGCAGTTCTTC.

CDR3 protein: CACTTGGIGGYTF. CDR3 coding DNA: TGTGCCTGCACGACAGGGGGCATCGGTGGCTACACCTTC. The chain is built from TRBV30 and TRBJ1-2, with 10 bases lining up with TRBD1. Germline trimming cut 6 bases from V and 7 bases from J; bases unmatched to any gene: 8. The V gene's germline CDR1 is GTSNPN and CDR2 SVGIG (reference sequence). The CDR3 totals 13 residues.

This sequence joins TRBV10-3 and TRBJ1-2, with D uncertain. The CDR3 runs to 11 residues. Trimming shortened V by 3 bases and J by 3 bases, and 2 bases separated the two germline ends. The germline V gene encodes CDR1 ENHRY and CDR2 SYGVKD. CDR3 sequence: CAISEDYGYTF. In nucleotides, the CDR3 is TGTGCCATCAGTGAAGACTATGGCTACACCTTC.